This section outlines one T cell receptor beta chain sequence together with its context. The antigen it recognizes is unknown. Per-base quality was not reported, and no clone a single base away is much larger than it. Using the deep immunoSEQ assay, TCR CDR3 regions were amplified from genomic DNA by multiplex PCR. Genomic DNA extracted from each cell subset was distributed evenly over all wells of several immunoSEQ 96-well plates, and each plate served as one replicate. For sorted subsets, around 200 ng genomic DNA, equal to 30,000 to 35,000 T cell genomes, was loaded into each replicate PCR. Purified libraries were measured with a Qubit 3.0 fluorometer, size-checked on a Bioanalyzer 2100, and measured again with the KAPA Library Quantification kit. Every immunoSEQ 96-well plate was sequenced on a separate single-read 150-cycle Illumina NextSeq 550 flow cell. Concerning the study's data processing: Because the immunoSEQ output held only junctional sequences and lacked quality scores, the filtering could not match the filtering applied to full-length reads. To assign V/J genes and CDR3, sequences were annotated using PyIR, a Python wrapper for IgBLAST v1.9, with IMGT germline references. Reads were removed for weak V/J assignments (E-value above 1e-6), missing CDR3, stop codons, out-of-frame junctions, or ambiguous translated residues. A V3J clonotype was defined by an identical inferred V gene, J gene, and CDR3 amino acid sequence. Percentage overlap between repertoires was computed as shared unique clonotypes divided by the size of the smaller repertoire. RTK rarefaction, the Chao1 estimator, and Recon v2.1 estimates of unobserved clonotypes were used to assess repertoire richness. OLGA was used to compute generation probabilities for all TCRbeta clonotypes that the gDNA method yielded from a few donors. The source is immuneACCESS, and TCRdb retained only in-frame sequences with V and J called. Part of the clones is not carried over; for the studies checked, unresolved V genes explain less than half of this, and the remainder is unexplained. That table supplies the V and J calls and clone size; D and trimming were determined from the DNA. This sample is represented by roughly 380,000 clones; 90% to 97% of them were singletons. The ten largest clones take up around 0.3% of the sample.

The junction shows trimming of 7 bases on V and 6 bases on J, and the gene matches do not reach 5 bases of it. The CDR3 covers 12 residues, taking in both the cysteine and the phenylalanine. The DNA shown is the 36-base CDR3, in frame from base 1. Based on the germline V gene, the CDR1 and CDR2 sequences are ENHRY and SYGVKD. The data were obtained in a study of shared clonotypes between healthy human individuals (dated by TCRdb to about 2020). Study-wide context: Three men and two women, aged 18 to 49 years, made up the cohort. For each donor, CD4 naive and CD4 memory were each given three plates, CD8 naive was given two plates, and CD8 memory was given one plate. Per donor, leukapheresis produced somewhere between about 0.8 and 9 billion PBMCs. Blood TCR repertoires of about five healthy adults were deeply sequenced to estimate repertoire size and the extent of clonotype sharing between individuals. Different laboratories and diverse techniques were used to prepare libraries and sequence TCR repertoires, to increase sequencing depth and limit assay-specific biases.

The donors were healthy, HIV-negative adults who had no recently reported acute infections or vaccinations. All donors were Caucasian adults living in Nashville, Tennessee, USA. CD8 memory samples were composed of magnetically selected CD45RO+ cells combined with CCR7-negative CD45RA+ effector memory (TemRA) cells. Blood was collected by leukapheresis, and PBMCs were isolated by Ficoll-Histopaque density gradient centrifugation and then cryopreserved in liquid nitrogen vapor phase. Analytical flow cytometry was used to check the purity and quantity of every magnetically sorted T cell population. From each sorted fraction, genomic DNA was isolated and quantified by UV absorbance on a Nanodrop 2000c. Findings and caveats that apply to the study as a whole: Because the study included only a small number of donors, the genetic and exposure-history diversity represented was limited. Sampling was restricted to blood, and TCR repertoires in tissues likely differ from the TCR repertoires found in blood. Estimated clonotype richness was generally larger for naive than for memory subsets. Incomplete sequencing was indicated by rarefaction of sorted-subset datasets, despite the large sequencing depth. Pairwise subsampling led to the expectation that sequencing depth would affect the degree of clonotype sharing among donors. When several donors were compared, the shared fraction of clonotypes was about 5% for naive CD4, 3.5% to 4% for naive CD8, 2% to 2.5% for memory CD4, and under 0.5% for memory CD8. Clonotypes shared by all four sorted-subset donors showed higher generation probabilities than non-shared clonotypes.

Sequencing was performed on memory CD8+ T cells sorted from blood. Taken with the paper, the label for cell subset or site translates to: CD45RO+ cells pooled with CCR7-negative TemRA cells. The receptor was isolated from a man younger than 40 in good health. The chain couples TRBV10-3 to TRBJ1-2; TRBD1 fits 7 bases in the junction. The nucleotide sequence reads TGTGCCATCACCCCGACAGGGAATGGCTACACCTTC. Translated, this gives CAITPTGNGYTF.